This T cell receptor (beta chain) was profiled in a study of T cells in Graves' hyperthyroidism and ophthalmopathy. This clonotype was seen many times. Antigen unknown. Regions amplified from RNA transcripts were the TCR beta CDR3 regions. RT-PCR in the first round (using the HTBI primer set) targeted the TCR CDR3. From the multiplex PCR reads, TCRdb called clonotypes with MiXCR, one entry per CDR3 protein. The data contain hundreds of thousands of distinct CDR3 sequences, 38% of them seen just once; the ten biggest clones take up 7.5% to 9.5%. General observations from the study: It was a median about 6 months before onset that the model predicted ophthalmopathy.

The germline V and J ends were trimmed by 7 bases and 5 bases, with 15 bases remaining between them. The CDR3 totals 12 residues. CDR1 is SQVTM, CDR2 ANQGSEA, per germline. This sequence was found in a man aged 18 to 30 with Graves' hyperthyroidism. The specimen was blood. The genes are TRBV29-1 and TRBJ2-7; D may be TRBD1 (5 bases). The CDR3 DNA sequence: TGCAGCGGCCTGACAGCTGCCGACGAGCAGTACTTC. The encoded protein is CSGLTAADEQYF.